What follows is one T cell receptor beta chain and its context. The antigen is unknown. The sample comes from a study of OX40 agonist ivuxolimab in advanced cancers. Overall study findings and caveats: Compared with CD4+, CD8+ T cells on average had more expanded clones. Normalized expansion of T-cell clones was also low for some nonresponders.

This table comes from immunoSEQ multiplex PCR, and its TCRdb copy is limited to in-frame clones, with some not included. Of about 69,000 clones in the sample, 80% to 90% were seen once. Per the germline V gene, CDR1 is MNHNS and CDR2 is SASEGT. The ends were cut back, 4 bases at V and 1 base at J, with 6 bases in the middle. This CDR3 spans 13 amino acids. This clonotype was obtained from an adult with an advanced solid tumor such as melanoma, head and neck, liver or kidney cancer. Sequences were derived from CD4+ or CD8+ T cells sorted from blood, sampled in a trial of the OX40 agonist ivuxolimab. The rearrangement uses TRBV6-1 and TRBJ2-3; a weak D match, TRBD1 (5 bases). Here the CDR3 DNA reads TGTGCCAGCAGTGTGACAGGCACAGATACGCAGTATTTT. Protein sequence: CASSVTGTDTQYF.